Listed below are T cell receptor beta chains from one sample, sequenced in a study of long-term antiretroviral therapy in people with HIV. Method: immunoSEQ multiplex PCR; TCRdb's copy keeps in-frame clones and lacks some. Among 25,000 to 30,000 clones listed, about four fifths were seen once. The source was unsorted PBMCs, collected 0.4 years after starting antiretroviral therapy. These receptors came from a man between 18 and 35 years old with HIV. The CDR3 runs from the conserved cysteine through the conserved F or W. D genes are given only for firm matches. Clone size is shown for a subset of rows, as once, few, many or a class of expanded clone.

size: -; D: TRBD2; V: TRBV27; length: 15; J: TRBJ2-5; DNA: TGTGCCAGCAGTTTATTCCTAGCGGAACAAGAGACCCAGTACTTC; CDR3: CASSLFLAEQETQYF
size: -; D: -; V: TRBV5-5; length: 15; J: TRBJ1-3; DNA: TGTGCCAGCAGCTGGGACCGGTCCTCTGGAAACACCATATATTTT; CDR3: CASSWDRSSGNTIYF
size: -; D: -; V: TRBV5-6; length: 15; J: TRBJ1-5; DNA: TGTGCCAGCAGCGCCAGGGACTTTAGCAATCAGCCCCAGCATTTT; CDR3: CASSARDFSNQPQHF
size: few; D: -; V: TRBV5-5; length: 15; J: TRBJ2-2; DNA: TGTGCCAGCAGCTTGTGGGCAGAGAACACCGGGGAGCTGTTTTTT; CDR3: CASSLWAENTGELFF
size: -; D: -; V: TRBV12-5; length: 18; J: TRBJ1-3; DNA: TGTGCTAGTGGTTTGAATCGCCCGACTTTACCCTCTGGAAACACCATATATTTT; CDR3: CASGLNRPTLPSGNTIYF
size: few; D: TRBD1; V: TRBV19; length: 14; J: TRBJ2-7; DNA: TGTGCCAGTAGTGGGGACAGGGGCCCCTACGAGCAGTACTTC; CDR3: CASSGDRGPYEQYF
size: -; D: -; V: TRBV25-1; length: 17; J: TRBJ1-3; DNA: TGTGCCAGCAGTGCCACAGCTTTTTCACTCTCTGGAAACACCATATATTTT; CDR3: CASSATAFSLSGNTIYF
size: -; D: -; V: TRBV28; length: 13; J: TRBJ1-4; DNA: TGTGCCAGCAGTTTGTTTCTTGGGGAAAAACTGTTTTTT; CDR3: CASSLFLGEKLFF
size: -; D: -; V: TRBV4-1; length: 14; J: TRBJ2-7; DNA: TGCGCCAGCAGCCAAGGGGGGGGCCGGTCACAGCAGTACTTC; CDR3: CASSQGGGRSQQYF
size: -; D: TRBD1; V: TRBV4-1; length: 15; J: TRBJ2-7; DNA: TGCGCCAGCAGCCAACAGGACAGGGTAATCGACGAGCAGTACTTC; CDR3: CASSQQDRVIDEQYF
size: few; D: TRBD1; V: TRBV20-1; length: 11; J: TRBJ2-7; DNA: TGCAGTACAGGGACAGACCACGAGCAGTACTTC; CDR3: CSTGTDHEQYF
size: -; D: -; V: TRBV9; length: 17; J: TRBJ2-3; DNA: TGTGCCAGCAGCGTAGCGGGGAGCGAACCCAGCACAGATACGCAGTATTTT; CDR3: CASSVAGSEPSTDTQYF
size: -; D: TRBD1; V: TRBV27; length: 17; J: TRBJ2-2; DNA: TGTGCCAGCAGTCTTCTACGGACAGGTGGGAACACCGGGGAGCTGTTTTTT; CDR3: CASSLLRTGGNTGELFF
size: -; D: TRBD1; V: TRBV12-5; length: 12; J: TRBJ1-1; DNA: TGTGCTAGTGGGCGGGGGACAGGCGAAGCTTTCTTT; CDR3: CASGRGTGEAFF
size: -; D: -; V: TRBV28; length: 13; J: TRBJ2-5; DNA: TGTGCCAGCAGTTTGGTCCAAAGAGAGACCCAGTACTTC; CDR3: CASSLVQRETQYF
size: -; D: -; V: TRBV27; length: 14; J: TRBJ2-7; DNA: TGTGCCAGCAGTTCGCCGGGCACCTCCTACGAGCAGTACTTC; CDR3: CASSSPGTSYEQYF
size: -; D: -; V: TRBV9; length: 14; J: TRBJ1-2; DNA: TGTGCCAGCAGCGTAGTATCAGGGAACTATGGCTACACCTTC; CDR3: CASSVVSGNYGYTF
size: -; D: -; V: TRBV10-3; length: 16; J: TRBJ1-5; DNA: TGTGCCATCAGTGAGTCGACGGAGTATAGCAATCAGCCCCAGCATTTT; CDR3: CAISESTEYSNQPQHF
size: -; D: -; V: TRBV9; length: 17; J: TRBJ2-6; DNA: TGTGCCAGCAGCGCCAGGACAGAACCCCCTGGGGCCAACGTCCTGACTTTC; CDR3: CASSARTEPPGANVLTF
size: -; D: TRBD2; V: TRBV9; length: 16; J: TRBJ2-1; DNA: TGTGCCAGCAGCGATCGACTAGCGGGAGGCTACAATGAGCAGTTCTTC; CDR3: CASSDRLAGGYNEQFF
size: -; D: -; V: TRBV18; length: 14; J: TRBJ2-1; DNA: TGTGCCAGCTCACCTTCCGGCCACCACAATGAGCAGTTCTTC; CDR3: CASSPSGHHNEQFF
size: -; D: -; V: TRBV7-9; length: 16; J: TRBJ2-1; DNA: TGTGCCAGCAGCCCAACCACGGCGGGCAACTTCAATGAGCAGTTCTTC; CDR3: CASSPTTAGNFNEQFF
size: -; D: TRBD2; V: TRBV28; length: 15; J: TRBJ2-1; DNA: TGTGCCAGCAGTTTGGGCGGGAGCCTCTACAATGAGCAGTTCTTC; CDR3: CASSLGGSLYNEQFF
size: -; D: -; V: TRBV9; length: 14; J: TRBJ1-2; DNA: TGTGCCAGCAGCGTAGGCGGACTATACTATGGCTACACCTTC; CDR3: CASSVGGLYYGYTF
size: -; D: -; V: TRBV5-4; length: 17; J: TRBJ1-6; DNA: TGTGCCAGCAGCTTGAGGTGGGCCAGCTCCTATAATTCACCCCTCCACTTT; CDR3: CASSLRWASSYNSPLHF
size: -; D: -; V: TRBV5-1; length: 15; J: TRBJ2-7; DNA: TGCGCCAGCAGCTTGGCTGGCCAAAGCTCCTACGAGCAGTACTTC; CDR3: CASSLAGQSSYEQYF
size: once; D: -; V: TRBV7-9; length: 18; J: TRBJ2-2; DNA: TGTGCCAGCAGCTCCTTTGAGAGTCCCCCATCGAACACCGGGGAGCTGTTTTTT; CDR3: CASSSFESPPSNTGELFF
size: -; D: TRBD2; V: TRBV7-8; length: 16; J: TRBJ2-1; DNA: TGTGCCAGCAGCTTAACTGGGACTAGCGGGGTTAATGAGCAGTTCTTC; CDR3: CASSLTGTSGVNEQFF
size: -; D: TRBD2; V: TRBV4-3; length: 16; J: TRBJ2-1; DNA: TGCGCCAGCAGCCAAGGACTAGCGGGAGCGTCCAATGAGCAGTTCTTC; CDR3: CASSQGLAGASNEQFF
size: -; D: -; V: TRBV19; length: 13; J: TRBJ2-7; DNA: TGTGCCAGTAGTCCTAGGGCTCTGTACGAGCAGTACTTC; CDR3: CASSPRALYEQYF
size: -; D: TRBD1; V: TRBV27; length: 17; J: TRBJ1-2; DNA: TGTGCCAGCAGTTTAAGGGGGCCAGGGGCTTATTCCGATGGCTACACCTTC; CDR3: CASSLRGPGAYSDGYTF
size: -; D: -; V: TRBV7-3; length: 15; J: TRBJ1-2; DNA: TGTGCCAGCAGCTCGCGGGGCCGAATTAACTATGGCTACACCTTC; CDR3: CASSSRGRINYGYTF
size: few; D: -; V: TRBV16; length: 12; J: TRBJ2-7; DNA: TGTGCCAGCAGCCTCGGGACCGACGAGCAGTACTTC; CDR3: CASSLGTDEQYF
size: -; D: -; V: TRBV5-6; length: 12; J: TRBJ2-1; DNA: TGTGCCGGCCGGGGGTCGGGCAATGAGCAGTTCTTC; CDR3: CAGRGSGNEQFF
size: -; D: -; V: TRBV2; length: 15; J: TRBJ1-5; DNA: TGTGCCAGCATCTTCAGGGAAGGGAGCAATCAGCCCCAGCATTTT; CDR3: CASIFREGSNQPQHF
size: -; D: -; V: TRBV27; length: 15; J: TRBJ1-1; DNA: TGTGCCAGCAGCAGAAGCGCCAGGGGAACCATTGAAGCTTTCTTT; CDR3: CASSRSARGTIEAFF
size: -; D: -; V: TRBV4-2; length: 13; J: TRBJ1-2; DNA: TGTGCCAGCAGCCCCGAACAGGGCTATGGCTACACCTTC; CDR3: CASSPEQGYGYTF
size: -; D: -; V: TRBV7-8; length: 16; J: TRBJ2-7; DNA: TGTGCCAGCAGCTTAGCATCTGGTTTAGGATATTACGAGCAGTACTTC; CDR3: CASSLASGLGYYEQYF
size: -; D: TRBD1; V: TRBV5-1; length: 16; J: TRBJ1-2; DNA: TGCGCCAGCGGCCGGGACAGGGAATTTCCGGACTATGGCTACACCTTC; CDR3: CASGRDREFPDYGYTF
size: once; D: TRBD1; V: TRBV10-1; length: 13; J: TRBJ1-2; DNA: TGCGCCAGCAGTGAGTCGACAGGGGGGGGCTACACCTTC; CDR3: CASSESTGGGYTF
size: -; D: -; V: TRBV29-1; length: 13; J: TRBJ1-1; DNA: TGCAGCGTTGACGTGGACTGGGGCACTGAAGCTTTCTTT; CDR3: CSVDVDWGTEAFF
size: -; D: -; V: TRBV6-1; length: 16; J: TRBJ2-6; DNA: TGTGCCAGCAGTGGAAGGGGAAGGTCCGGGGCCAACGTCCTGACTTTC; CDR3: CASSGRGRSGANVLTF
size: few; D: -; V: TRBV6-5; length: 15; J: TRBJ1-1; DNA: TGTGCCAGCAGTTATTACGACACCCCCCTTGCTGAAGCTTTCTTT; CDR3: CASSYYDTPLAEAFF
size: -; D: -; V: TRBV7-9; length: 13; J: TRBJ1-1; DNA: TGTGCCAGCAGCGAGGACAGAGAGGGCACGGCTTTCTTT; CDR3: CASSEDREGTAFF
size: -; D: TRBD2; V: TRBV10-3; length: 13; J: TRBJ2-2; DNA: TGTGCCATCTCTAGCGGGAGCACCGGGGAGCTGTTTTTT; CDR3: CAISSGSTGELFF
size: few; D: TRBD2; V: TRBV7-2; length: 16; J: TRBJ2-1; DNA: TGTGCCAGCAGCTTATTAGGTAGCGGGGGTTACAATGAGCAGTTCTTC; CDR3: CASSLLGSGGYNEQFF
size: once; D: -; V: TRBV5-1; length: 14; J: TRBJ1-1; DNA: TGCGCCAGCAGCCGCGGGGGGGAGAACACTGAAGCTTTCTTT; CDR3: CASSRGGENTEAFF
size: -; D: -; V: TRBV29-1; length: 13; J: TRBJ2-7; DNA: TGCAGCGTTGGGGGAGGCAGCTCCTACGAGCAGTACTTC; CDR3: CSVGGGSSYEQYF
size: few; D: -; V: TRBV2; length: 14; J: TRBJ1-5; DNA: TGTGCCAGCAGTGAAGACCTAAGCAATCAGCCCCAGCATTTT; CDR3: CASSEDLSNQPQHF
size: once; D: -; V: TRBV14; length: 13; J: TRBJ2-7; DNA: TGTGCCAGCAGCCTCTACAGGGCGCGCGAGCAGTACTTC; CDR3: CASSLYRAREQYF
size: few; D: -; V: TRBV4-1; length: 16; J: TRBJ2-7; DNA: TGCGCCAGCAGCCAAGGGGTTGGCCGGGTCTACTACGAGCAGTACTTC; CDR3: CASSQGVGRVYYEQYF